This TCR beta chain was profiled in a study of blood T cell repertoires in COVID-19. Across the study: T cells, B-cell-depleted T cells, or PBMCs supplied cDNA or gDNA.

Everyone who took part was 18 to 89 years old, and they came from about two dozen US areas. The study counted Cohort 3 donors as recovered given two negative PCRs, clearance, or symptom resolution. Clones were read by immunoSEQ multiplex PCR, and TCRdb kept only the in-frame ones, dropping some. The table lists 200,000 or so clones, roughly four fifths of them singletons. This clone was counted a single time. Looked up from germline, CDR1 is SQVTM and CDR2 is ANQGSEA. The CDR3 has 13 amino acids. V lost 7 bases and J lost 0, with 13 bases in between. The gene calls are TRBV29-1 and TRBJ2-7, with D tentatively TRBD1 (6 bases). The material sequenced was PBMCs or T cells enriched from blood (not recorded which). The clonotype originates from a man between 60 and 70 years old who had recovered from COVID-19. The CDR3 here is CSAWTVGSYEQYF. CDR3 coding DNA: TGCAGCGCATGGACAGTGGGCTCCTACGAGCAGTACTTC.